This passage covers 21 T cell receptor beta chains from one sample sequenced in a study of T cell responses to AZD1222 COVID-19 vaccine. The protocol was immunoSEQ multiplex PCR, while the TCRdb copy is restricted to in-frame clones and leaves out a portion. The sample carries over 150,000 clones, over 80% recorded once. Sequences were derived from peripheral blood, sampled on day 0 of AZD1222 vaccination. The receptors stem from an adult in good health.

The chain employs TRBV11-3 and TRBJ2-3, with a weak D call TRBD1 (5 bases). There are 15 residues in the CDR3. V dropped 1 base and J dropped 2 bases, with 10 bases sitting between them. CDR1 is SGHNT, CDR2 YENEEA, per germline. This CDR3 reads CASSLGTGDTDTQYF. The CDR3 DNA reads TGTGCCAGCAGCTTAGGAACAGGCGACACAGATACGCAGTATTTT. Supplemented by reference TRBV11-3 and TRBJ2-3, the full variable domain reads EAGVVQSPRYKIIEKKQPVAFWCNPISGHNTLYWYLQNLGQGPELLIRYENEEAVDDSQLPKDRFSAERLKGVDSTLKIQPAELGDSAVYLCASSLGTGDTDTQYFGPGTRLTVL.

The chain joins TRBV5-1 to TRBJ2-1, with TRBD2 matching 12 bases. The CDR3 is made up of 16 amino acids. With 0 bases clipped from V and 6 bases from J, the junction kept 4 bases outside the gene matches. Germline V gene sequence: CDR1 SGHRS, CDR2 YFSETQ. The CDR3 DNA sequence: TGCGCCAGCAGCTTGGGGGGACTAGCGGGTTTCAATGAGCAGTTCTTC. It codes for CASSLGGLAGFNEQFF.

DNA for the CDR3: TGTGCCAGCAGTTCAGTCCGGTCCACTGAAGCTTTCTTT. Translating gives CASSSVRSTEAFF. J is TRBJ1-1 and V is TRBV27, with D unresolved. CDR1 and CDR2 from the germline V gene are MNHEY and SMNVEV (reference sequence). The CDR3 has 13 residues. The germline V and J ends were trimmed by 4 bases and 4 bases, with 10 bases remaining between them.

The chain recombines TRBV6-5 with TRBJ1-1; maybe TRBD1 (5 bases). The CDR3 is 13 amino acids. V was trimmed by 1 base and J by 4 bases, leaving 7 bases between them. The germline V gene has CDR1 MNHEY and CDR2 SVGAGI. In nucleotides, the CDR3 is TGTGCCAGCAGTTACTGGAGGGGCACTGAAGCTTTCTTT. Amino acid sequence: CASSYWRGTEAFF.

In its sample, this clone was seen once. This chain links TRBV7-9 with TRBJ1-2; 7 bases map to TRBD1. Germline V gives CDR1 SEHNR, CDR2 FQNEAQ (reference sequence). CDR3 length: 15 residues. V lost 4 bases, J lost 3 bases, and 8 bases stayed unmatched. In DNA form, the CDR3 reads TGTGCCAGCAGCTCAACGACAGGGATAGACTATGGCTACACCTTC. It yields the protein CASSSTTGIDYGYTF.

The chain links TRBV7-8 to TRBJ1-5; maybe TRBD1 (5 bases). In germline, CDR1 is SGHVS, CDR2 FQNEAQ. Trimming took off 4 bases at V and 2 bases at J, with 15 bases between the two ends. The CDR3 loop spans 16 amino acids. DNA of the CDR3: TGTGCCAGCAGCTACTCGACAGCGCATGGCAATCAGCCCCAGCATTTT. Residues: CASSYSTAHGNQPQHF.

CDR3 in amino acids: CASSLGRASGNTIYF. CDR3 bases: TGTGCCAGCAGCTTGGGCAGGGCATCTGGAAACACCATATATTTT. The rearrangement joins TRBV5-5 to TRBJ1-3, with a possible D match to TRBD1 (5 bases). The CDR3 totals 15 residues. V lost 0 bases and J lost 1, with 8 bases in between. Germline V gene sequence: CDR1 SGHKS, CDR2 YYEKEE (reference sequence).

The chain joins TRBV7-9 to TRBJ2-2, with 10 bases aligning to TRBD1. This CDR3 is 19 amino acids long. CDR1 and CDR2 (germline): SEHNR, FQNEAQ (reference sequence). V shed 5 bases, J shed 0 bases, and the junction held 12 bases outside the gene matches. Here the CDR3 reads CASSHPGSDRGSNTGELFF. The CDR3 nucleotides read TGTGCCAGCAGCCACCCCGGTTCGGACAGGGGGTCGAACACCGGGGAGCTGTTTTTT.

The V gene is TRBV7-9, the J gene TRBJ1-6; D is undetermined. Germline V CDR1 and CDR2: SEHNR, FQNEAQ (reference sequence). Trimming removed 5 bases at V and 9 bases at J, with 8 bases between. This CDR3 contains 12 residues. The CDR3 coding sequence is TGTGCCAGCAGCGTAGGAGTTTCACCCCTCCACTTT. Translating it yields CASSVGVSPLHF.

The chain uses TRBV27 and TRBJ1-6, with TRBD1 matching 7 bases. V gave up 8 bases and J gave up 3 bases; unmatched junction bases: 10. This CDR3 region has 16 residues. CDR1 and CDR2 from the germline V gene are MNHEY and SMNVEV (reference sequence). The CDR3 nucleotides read TGTGCCAGCCTTCCTTCAGGGGGTTACTATAATTCACCCCTCCACTTT. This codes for CASLPSGGYYNSPLHF.

The DNA for the CDR3 is TGTGCCATCAGTGAGTCGACAGGGGGCGCGTGGAAGACCCAGTACTTC. It specifies CAISESTGGAWKTQYF. This chain joins TRBV10-3 and TRBJ2-5; 10 nucleotides align to TRBD1. The CDR3 runs 16 residues. Losses at the gene ends were 0 bases for V and 6 bases for J; bases not matched to a gene: 7. Germline V gene data show CDR1 as ENHRY and CDR2 as SYGVKD.

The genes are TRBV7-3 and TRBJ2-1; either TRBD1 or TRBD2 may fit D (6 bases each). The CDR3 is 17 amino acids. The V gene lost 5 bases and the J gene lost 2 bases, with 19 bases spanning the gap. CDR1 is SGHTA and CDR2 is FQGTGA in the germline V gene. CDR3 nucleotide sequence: TGTGCCAGCAGCCCCGTGGGGGGCGGGATGGCCTACAATGAGCAGTTCTTC. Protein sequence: CASSPVGGGMAYNEQFF.

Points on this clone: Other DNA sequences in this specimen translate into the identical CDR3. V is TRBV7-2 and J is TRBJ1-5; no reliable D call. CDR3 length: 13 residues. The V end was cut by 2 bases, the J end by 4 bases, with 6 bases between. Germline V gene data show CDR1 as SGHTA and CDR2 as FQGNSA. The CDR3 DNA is TGTGCCAGCAGCTTAAGGAGTAATCAGCCCCAGCATTTT. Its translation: CASSLRSNQPQHF.

The CDR3, as DNA: TGTGCCAGCAGTGACAACAAAGCTGGAAACACCATATATTTT. Its protein product is CASSDNKAGNTIYF. The chain employs TRBV6-2 or TRBV6-3 and TRBJ1-3, with unresolved D. Between the trimmed V and J ends, which lost 5 bases and 2 bases, there was a span of 10 bases. The V gene's germline CDR1 is MNHEY and CDR2 SVGEGT. CDR3 size: 14 residues.

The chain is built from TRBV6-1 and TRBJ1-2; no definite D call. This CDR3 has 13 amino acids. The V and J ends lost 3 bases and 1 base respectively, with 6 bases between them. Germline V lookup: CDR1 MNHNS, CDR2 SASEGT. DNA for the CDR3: TGTGCCAGCAGTGAGGGGTTTAACTATGGCTACACCTTC. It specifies CASSEGFNYGYTF.

CDR3 nucleotides: TGTGCCAGCAGCTTAGCAGTCGCTGGCGGTACGCAGTATTTT. This gives the protein CASSLAVAGGTQYF. The chain uses TRBV7-2 and TRBJ2-3; unclear D gene. Trimming took off 0 bases at V and 8 bases at J, with 12 bases between the two ends. CDR3 size: 14 residues. In germline, CDR1 is SGHTA, CDR2 FQGNSA.

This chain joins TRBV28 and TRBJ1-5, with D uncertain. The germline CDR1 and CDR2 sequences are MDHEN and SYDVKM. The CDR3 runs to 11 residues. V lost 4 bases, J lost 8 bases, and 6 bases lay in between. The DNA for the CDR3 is TGTGCCAGCAGTTCTACCAAGCCCCAGCATTTT. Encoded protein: CASSSTKPQHF.

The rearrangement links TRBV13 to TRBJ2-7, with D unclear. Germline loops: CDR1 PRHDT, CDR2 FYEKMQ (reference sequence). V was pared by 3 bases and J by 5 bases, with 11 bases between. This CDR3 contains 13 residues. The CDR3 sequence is CASSFGSSNEQYF. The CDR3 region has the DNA TGTGCCAGCAGCTTCGGAAGTAGCAACGAGCAGTACTTC.

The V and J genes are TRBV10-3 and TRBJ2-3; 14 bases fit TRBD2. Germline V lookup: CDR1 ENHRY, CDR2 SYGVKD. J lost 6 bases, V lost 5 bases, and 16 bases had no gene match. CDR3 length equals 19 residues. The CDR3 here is CAISLTDVGTSGGEDTQYF. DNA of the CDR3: TGTGCCATCAGTCTGACCGATGTCGGGACTAGCGGGGGTGAGGATACGCAGTATTTT.

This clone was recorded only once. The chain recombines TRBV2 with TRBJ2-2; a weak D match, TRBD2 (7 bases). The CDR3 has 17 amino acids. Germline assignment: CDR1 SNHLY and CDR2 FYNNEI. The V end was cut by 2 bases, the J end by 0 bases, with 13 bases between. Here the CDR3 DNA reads TGTGCCAGCAGTGAATTAAGCGGGACACCGAACACCGGGGAGCTGTTTTTT. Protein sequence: CASSELSGTPNTGELFF.

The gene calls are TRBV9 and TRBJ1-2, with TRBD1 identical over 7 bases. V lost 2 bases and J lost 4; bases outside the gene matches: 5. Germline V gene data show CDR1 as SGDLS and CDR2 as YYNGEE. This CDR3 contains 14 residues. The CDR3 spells CASSVGTVSYGYTF. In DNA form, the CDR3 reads TGTGCCAGCAGCGTTGGGACAGTAAGCTATGGCTACACCTTC.